What follows is one T cell receptor beta chain and its context. The antigen is unknown. This specimen comes from a study of cytomegalovirus exposure and HLA in healthy donors. General study results and limits: Reports described diagnosis of cytomegalovirus status by the classifier as highly specific and sensitive.

Sequenced by immunoSEQ multiplex PCR; TCRdb stores in-frame clones only, minus some. The repertoire holds about 58,000 clones, with about 88% as singletons. The CDR3 is made up of 12 amino acids. J lost 7 bases, V lost 5 bases, and 2 bases had no gene match. The germline gives CDR1 MNHEY, CDR2 SMNVEV (reference sequence). J is TRBJ1-2 and V is TRBV27; TRBD1 matches at 9 bases. Sequencing was done on a sample of PBMCs. The TCR comes from a man aged 18 to 30 in good health and CMV-seronegative. CDR3 DNA: TGTGCCAGCAGTCCACAGGGGGCTGGCTACACCTTC. Encoded protein: CASSPQGAGYTF.